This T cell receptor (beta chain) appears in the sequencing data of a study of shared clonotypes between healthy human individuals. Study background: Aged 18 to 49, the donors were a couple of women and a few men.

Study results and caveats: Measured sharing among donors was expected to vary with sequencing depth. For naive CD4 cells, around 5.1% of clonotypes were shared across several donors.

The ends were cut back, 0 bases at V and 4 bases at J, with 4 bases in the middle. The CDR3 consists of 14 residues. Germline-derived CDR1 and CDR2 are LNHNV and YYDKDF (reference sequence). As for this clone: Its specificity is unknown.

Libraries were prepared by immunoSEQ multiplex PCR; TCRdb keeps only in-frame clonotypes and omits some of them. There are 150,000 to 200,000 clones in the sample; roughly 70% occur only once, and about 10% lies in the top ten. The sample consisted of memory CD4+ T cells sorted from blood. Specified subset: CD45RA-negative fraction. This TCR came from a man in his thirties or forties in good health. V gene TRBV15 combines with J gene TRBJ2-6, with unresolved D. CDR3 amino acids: CATSRDAGANVLTF. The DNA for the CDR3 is TGTGCCACCAGCAGAGATGCCGGGGCCAACGTCCTGACTTTC.